This T cell receptor (beta chain) originates from a study of blood T cells in healthy people across ages. Study findings and constraints: Among long-lived donors, naive CD4+ cells were more numerous and diversity higher than in aged donors.

PCR was performed a second time for roughly 7 to 12 cycles using a sample-barcoded 5' primer and a J-beta primer mix. TCRdb re-called the 5' RACE reads with MiXCR, one entry per CDR3 protein. The sample lists some 640,000 distinct CDR3 sequences, about 30% occurring once. In the case of this clonotype: What it recognizes is unknown.

The germline gives CDR1 DFQATT, CDR2 SNEGSKA (reference sequence). The CDR3 runs 13 residues. Specimen: blood. The TCR sequence derives from a woman at least 80 years old in good health. J is TRBJ2-4 and V is TRBV20-1; TRBD1 is a possible D gene (5 bases). The J call may be in error: the DNA end matches TRBJ2-5 better. DNA of the CDR3: TGCAGTGCTAGAGCCCAGGGAAAGGAGACCCAGTACTTC. It encodes CSARAQGKETQYF.